In this sample, the clone carrying this T cell receptor (beta chain) turned up once. The data were taken from a study of T cell changes during pregnancy in multiple sclerosis. V shed 5 bases and J shed 5 bases, with 7 bases lying between them. This CDR3 is built from 11 residues. Germline CDR1 MNHEY, CDR2 SVGAGI. TCRdb's copy holds only in-frame clones and misses some; the assay was immunoSEQ multiplex PCR. The data show some 110,000 clones, 92% seen once. The TCR originated in a female donor with multiple sclerosis, enrolled in a pregnancy study. Sequenced here: peripheral blood, sampled after pregnancy. V gene TRBV6-5 combines with J gene TRBJ2-7; a weak D match, TRBD1 (6 bases). The chain's CDR3 is CASSQGHEQYF. The CDR3 nucleotides read TGTGCCAGCAGTCAGGGGCACGAGCAGTACTTC.